Shown below are 14 T cell receptor beta chains from a single sample sequenced in a study of OX40 agonist ivuxolimab in advanced cancers. TCRdb's table, derived via immunoSEQ multiplex PCR, lists solely in-frame clones and lacks some. The sample records tens of thousands of clones, around 83% being singletons. Source: CD4+ or CD8+ T cells sorted from blood, taken in a trial of the OX40 agonist ivuxolimab. Receptors were obtained from an adult with an advanced solid tumor such as melanoma, head and neck, liver or kidney cancer.

The chain is built from TRBV18 and TRBJ2-3, with 10 positions matching TRBD2. The V segment lost 6 bases and the J segment 4 bases; nucleotides outside the gene matches: 7. Germline lookup yields CDR1 KGHSH and CDR2 LQKENI. This CDR3 region has 15 residues. The CDR3 is CASSPSSGSADTQYF. The DNA of the CDR3 is TGTGCCAGCTCCCCCTCTAGCGGGAGCGCAGATACGCAGTATTTT.

The gene calls are TRBV27 and TRBJ2-1, with 9 bases lining up with TRBD2. The CDR3 is made up of 17 amino acids. J gave up 0 bases and V 5 bases, and 8 bases lay outside the gene matches. Per germline, CDR1 MNHEY and CDR2 SMNVEV (reference sequence). CDR3 nucleotide sequence: TGTGCCAGCAGTCCGTACGGGCGGGGGGGCTCCTACAATGAGCAGTTCTTC. Protein: CASSPYGRGGSYNEQFF.

J is TRBJ2-2 and V is TRBV6-4; possibly TRBD2 for D (6 bases). V was cut by 2 bases and J by 1 base, with 11 bases left in between. The CDR3 length is 16 residues. Per germline, CDR1 MRHNA and CDR2 SNTAGT. As DNA, the CDR3 is TGTGCCAGCAGTGACCGCCCCGGGAGGAACACCGGGGAGCTGTTTTTT. Translating it yields CASSDRPGRNTGELFF.

This chain connects TRBV5-6 to TRBJ1-6; TRBD1 matches at 8 bases. CDR1 is SGHDT and CDR2 is YYEEEE in the germline V gene. The CDR3 contains 17 residues. V lost 0 bases to trimming and J lost 6 bases; unmatched junction nucleotides: 8. This chain's CDR3 is CASSLAFGQGPNSPLHF. The CDR3 coding sequence is TGTGCCAGCAGCTTGGCCTTCGGACAGGGACCTAATTCACCCCTCCACTTT.

This clone appeared a few times. The chain couples TRBV29-1 to TRBJ1-5; unclear D gene. The CDR3 is made up of 13 amino acids. Trimming pared 0 bases from V and 1 base from J, leaving 4 bases between. The germline CDR1 and CDR2 sequences are SQVTM and ANQGSEA. The CDR3 is CSVEENSNQPQHF. CDR3 coding DNA: TGCAGCGTTGAAGAGAACAGCAATCAGCCCCAGCATTTT.

The J gene is TRBJ1-3, the V gene TRBV6-1; D gene uncertain. CDR3 size: 15 residues. Trimming left V 1 base short and J 0 bases short, with 7 bases between. CDR1 MNHNS and CDR2 SASEGT come from the germline V gene. CDR3 bases: TGTGCCAGCAGTGAAGTCAGGTCCTCTGGAAACACCATATATTTT. This gives the protein CASSEVRSSGNTIYF.

The rearrangement links TRBV4-2 to TRBJ1-5, with a possible D match to TRBD1 (5 bases). Germline V gives CDR1 LGHNA, CDR2 YNFKEQ. The V and J ends lost 4 bases and 0 bases respectively, with 16 bases between them. The CDR3 runs to 17 residues. The CDR3 DNA reads TGTGCCAGCAGCCGCGGGGACGGAGGATATAGCAATCAGCCCCAGCATTTT. Translation: CASSRGDGGYSNQPQHF.

The CDR3 spells CASSAHGTEGGYSNQPQHF. The DNA for the CDR3 is TGTGCCAGCAGTGCGCACGGGACGGAAGGGGGATATAGCAATCAGCCCCAGCATTTT. The chain uses TRBV2 and TRBJ1-5; tentative D call: TRBD1 (6 bases). Germline CDR1 is SNHLY and CDR2 is FYNNEI. The germline V and J ends were trimmed by 4 bases and 0 bases, with 22 bases remaining between them. The CDR3 contains 19 residues.

The chain links TRBV2 to TRBJ1-5; perhaps TRBD1 as D (5 bases). The CDR3 extends over 15 amino acids. The germline V gene has CDR1 SNHLY and CDR2 FYNNEI. V dropped 7 bases and J dropped 0 bases, with 13 bases sitting between them. CDR3 amino acids: CASKPTTVSNQPQHF. The CDR3 nucleotides are TGTGCCAGCAAACCAACGACAGTTAGCAATCAGCCCCAGCATTTT.

The gene calls are TRBV6-5 and TRBJ2-7; TRBD1 agrees at 10 bases. Germline V gene sequence: CDR1 MNHEY, CDR2 SVGAGI. J was trimmed by 2 bases and V by 7 bases; bases with no gene match: 5. This CDR3 contains 14 residues. CDR3: CASIGTGETYEQYF. The CDR3 DNA is TGTGCCAGCATTGGGACAGGGGAAACCTACGAGCAGTACTTC.

The chain couples TRBV11-2 to TRBJ2-1, with 12 bases lining up with TRBD1. J gave up 9 bases and V 4 bases, and 16 bases lay outside the gene matches. The CDR3 is made up of 18 amino acids. CDR1 and CDR2 from the germline V gene are SGHAT and FQNNGV. Here the CDR3 reads CASSSLPGQGAGAGEQFF. The CDR3 coding sequence is TGTGCCAGCAGCTCGCTACCGGGACAGGGGGCGGGGGCCGGTGAGCAGTTCTTC.

The chain links TRBV6-5 to TRBJ1-2, with D maybe TRBD1 (5 bases). The V and J ends lost 2 bases and 2 bases respectively, with 12 bases between them. CDR1 is MNHEY, CDR2 SVGAGI, per germline. The CDR3 is 15 amino acids. For the CDR3, the DNA is TGTGCCAGCAGTTACCGGGACGACCGGAACTATGGCTACACCTTC. Amino acid sequence: CASSYRDDRNYGYTF.

The chain couples TRBV10-3 to TRBJ1-4; D is unclear. V shed 0 bases and J shed 4 bases, with 9 bases lying between them. CDR3 length: 15 amino acids. Per the germline V gene, CDR1 is ENHRY and CDR2 is SYGVKD. The CDR3 DNA follows: TGTGCCATCAGTGAGTCCCTCGGACGTAATGAAAAACTGTTTTTT. Translation: CAISESLGRNEKLFF.

The chain links TRBV7-2 to TRBJ1-2; unclear D gene. CDR1 and CDR2 from the germline V gene are SGHTA and FQGNSA. V gave up 2 bases and J gave up 2 bases, with 15 bases separating them. The CDR3 length is 16 residues. CDR3 sequence: CASSLIFGILNYGYTF. CDR3 sequence (DNA): TGTGCCAGCAGCTTAATCTTCGGCATACTGAACTATGGCTACACCTTC.